The rows below give T cell receptor beta chains drawn from one sample of a study of blood T cell repertoires in COVID-19. TCRdb's copy holds only in-frame clones and misses some; the assay was immunoSEQ multiplex PCR. The repertoire holds approximately 200,000 clones, with 85% to 90% as singletons. The sequenced material came from PBMCs or T cells enriched from blood (not recorded which). These receptors were collected from a young man who had recovered from COVID-19. The CDR3 runs from the conserved cysteine through the conserved F or W. Rows give clone size only sometimes, using once, few, many, or a class for an expanded clone.

clone_size: -
v_call: TRBV24-1
j_call: TRBJ2-3
cdr3_aa: CATEPRGRDTQYF

clone_size: -
v_call: TRBV5-5
j_call: TRBJ2-3
cdr3_aa: CASSWRRESDTQYF

clone_size: -
v_call: TRBV6-2/TRBV6-3
j_call: TRBJ2-1
cdr3_aa: CASSSPLAPMQFF

clone_size: -
v_call: TRBV5-6
j_call: TRBJ2-6
cdr3_aa: CASSPKTLQRANVLTF

clone_size: -
v_call: TRBV30
j_call: TRBJ1-6
cdr3_aa: CAWSVSVSYNSPLHF

clone_size: -
v_call: TRBV5-4
j_call: TRBJ2-7
cdr3_aa: CASSSPRSGSSYEQYF

clone_size: -
v_call: TRBV11-2
j_call: TRBJ2-1
cdr3_aa: CASGQGGDNEQFF

clone_size: -
v_call: TRBV11-3
j_call: TRBJ2-3
cdr3_aa: CASSLRRAGATDTQYF

clone_size: -
v_call: TRBV19
j_call: TRBJ1-5
cdr3_aa: CASGDRGSQPQHF

clone_size: few
v_call: TRBV5-1
j_call: TRBJ1-2
cdr3_aa: CASSGRDSYGYTF